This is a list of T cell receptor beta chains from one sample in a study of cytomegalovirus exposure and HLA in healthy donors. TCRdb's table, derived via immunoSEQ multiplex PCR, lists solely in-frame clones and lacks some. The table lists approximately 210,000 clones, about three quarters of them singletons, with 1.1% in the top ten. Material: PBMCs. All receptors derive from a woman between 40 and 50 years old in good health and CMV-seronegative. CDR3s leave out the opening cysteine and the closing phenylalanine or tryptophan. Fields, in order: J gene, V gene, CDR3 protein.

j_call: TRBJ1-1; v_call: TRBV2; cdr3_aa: ASSPQGKTEAF
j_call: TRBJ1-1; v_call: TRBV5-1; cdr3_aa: ASSLRTANTEAF
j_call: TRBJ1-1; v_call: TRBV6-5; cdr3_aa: ASSRTTIGGTEAF
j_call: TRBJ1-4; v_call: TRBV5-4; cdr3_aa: ASSLAGTGAEKLF
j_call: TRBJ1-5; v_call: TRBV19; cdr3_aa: ASRPGGRGNQPQH
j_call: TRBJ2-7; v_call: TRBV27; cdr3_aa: ASSFGREGYEQY
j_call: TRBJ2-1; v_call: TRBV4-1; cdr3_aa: ASSTPGLGDHNEQF
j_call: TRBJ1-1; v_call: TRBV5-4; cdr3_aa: ASSPGQGENTEAF
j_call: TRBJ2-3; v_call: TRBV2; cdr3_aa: ASSGTSGNTDTQY
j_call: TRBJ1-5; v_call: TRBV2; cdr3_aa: ASTPQYSNQPQH
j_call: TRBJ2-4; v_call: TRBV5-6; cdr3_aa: ASSPGWGGPTAKNIQY
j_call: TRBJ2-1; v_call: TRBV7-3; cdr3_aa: ASSLWGGDSYNEQF
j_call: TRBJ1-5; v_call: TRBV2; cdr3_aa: ASSGQGELSNQPQH
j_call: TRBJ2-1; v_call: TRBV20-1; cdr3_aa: SARGSGSMF